This note documents a single TCR beta chain sequence. Its specificity is not known. The sample originates from a study of T cell responses to AZD1222 COVID-19 vaccine. Points from the study as a whole: Unmutated variant regions are reportedly targeted by nearly half of spike-specific TCRs. Females outnumbered males among donors, who were mostly white British; clonal diversity was possibly underestimated.

Produced via immunoSEQ multiplex PCR; TCRdb's table is partial and in-frame only. The table records roughly 150,000 clones, 75% to 95% of them present only once. The sequence was collected from an adult in good health. The sequences come from peripheral blood, collected on day 0 of AZD1222 vaccination.

CDR3 DNA: TGTGCCAGCAGTTTATCAGGGCTCACTGAAGCTTTCTTT. Protein: CASSLSGLTEAFF. V and J are TRBV27 and TRBJ1-1, with D hard to call. Germline values: CDR1 MNHEY, CDR2 SMNVEV (reference sequence). V was cut by 0 bases and J by 4 bases, with 6 bases left in between. This CDR3 is 13 amino acids long.